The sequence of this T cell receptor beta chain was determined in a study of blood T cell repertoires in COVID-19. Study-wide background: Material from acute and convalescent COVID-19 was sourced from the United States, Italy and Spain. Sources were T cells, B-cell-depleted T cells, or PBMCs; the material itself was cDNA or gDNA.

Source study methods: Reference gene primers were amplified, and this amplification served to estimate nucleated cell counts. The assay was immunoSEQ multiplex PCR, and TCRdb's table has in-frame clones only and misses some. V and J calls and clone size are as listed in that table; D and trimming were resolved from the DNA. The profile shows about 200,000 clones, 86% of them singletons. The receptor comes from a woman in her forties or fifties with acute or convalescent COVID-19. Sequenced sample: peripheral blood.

The CDR3 region is CASTLGQGFSPLHF. The CDR3 nucleotides are TGTGCCAGTACCCTCGGACAGGGTTTTTCACCCCTCCACTTT. The rearrangement joins TRBV19 to TRBJ1-6; 8 nucleotides align to TRBD1. Trimming at V came to 7 bases and at J to 9 bases, leaving 8 bases not matched to a gene. CDR3 length: 14 amino acids. The germline V gene has CDR1 LNHDA and CDR2 SQIVND (reference sequence).